This note documents a single TCR beta chain sequence. The data were obtained in a study of blood T cell repertoires in COVID-19. Overall study: Acute-phase and convalescent COVID-19 samples originated in the United States, Italy and Spain. Sources were T cells, B-cell-depleted T cells, or PBMCs; the material itself was cDNA or gDNA.

Seattle participants joined during active infection and were tracked over time. Methods used by the authors: Amplification with reference gene primers provided the estimates of nucleated cell counts. Only in-frame clones appear in the TCRdb table, and some are missing; sequencing was by immunoSEQ multiplex PCR. Clonal size and the V and J genes are those of that table, whereas D and trimming came from the DNA. Of 200,000 to 250,000 clones listed, roughly 90% were seen once; the top ten hold about 0.8%. The sample taken for sequencing was peripheral blood. This sequence originates from a man aged 55-75 years with COVID-19, enrolled during active disease.

CDR3 loop: CASSLGTSGGQETQYF. The CDR3 coding sequence is TGTGCCAGCAGCTTAGGGACTAGCGGGGGACAAGAGACCCAGTACTTC. This chain uses TRBV5-4 with TRBJ2-5; 14 nucleotides align to TRBD2. Trimming removed 2 bases from V and 2 bases from J; junction bases left unmatched: 2. Germline V gene data show CDR1 as SGHNT and CDR2 as YYREEE (reference sequence). This CDR3 spans 16 amino acids.